A selection of T cell receptor beta chains follows, all from one sample in a study of T cell responses to AZD1222 COVID-19 vaccine. Data came from immunoSEQ multiplex PCR; TCRdb stores just in-frame clones and leaves some out. This sample has approximately 140,000 clones; approximately 90% occur once, and the top ten carry about 3%. The input for sequencing was peripheral blood, taken on day 0 of AZD1222 vaccination. These receptors all stem from an adult in good health. CDR3s include the opening cysteine and the closing phenylalanine or tryptophan. D genes are given only for firm matches. Clone size is shown for a subset of rows, as once, few, many or a class of expanded clone.

CASSFFPGGSSYNEQFF | TGTGCCAGCAGCTTTTTTCCGGGAGGGAGCTCCTACAATGAGCAGTTCTTC | few | TRBV5-5 | TRBD2 | TRBJ2-1
CASSHAGTAGELFF | TGTGCCAGCAGCCACGCTGGGACAGCGGGAGAACTGTTTTTT | NA | TRBV3-1/TRBV3-2 | TRBD1 | TRBJ1-4
CASSFGGEETQYF | TGTGCCAGCAGCTTTGGCGGAGAAGAGACCCAGTACTTC | NA | TRBV11-3 | NA | TRBJ2-5
CASSTRGVAEQFF | TGTGCCAGTAGTACCAGGGGTGTCGCTGAGCAGTTCTTC | NA | TRBV19 | NA | TRBJ2-1
CASSSTGYGYTF | TGTGCCAGCAGTTCAACAGGGTATGGCTACACCTTC | NA | TRBV12-3/TRBV12-4 | NA | TRBJ1-2
CASRDGSYGYTF | TGTGCCTCAAGGGACGGATCCTATGGCTACACCTTC | NA | TRBV10-3 | NA | TRBJ1-2
CASSLRDRGNQPQHF | TGTGCCAGCAGTTTAAGGGACAGGGGCAATCAGCCCCAGCATTTT | NA | TRBV28 | TRBD1 | TRBJ1-5
CAISDLGGPSPDTQYF | TGTGCCATCAGTGACCTCGGGGGGCCGTCCCCAGATACGCAGTATTTT | NA | TRBV10-3 | NA | TRBJ2-3
CASSLEVTGADTQYF | TGTGCCAGCAGCTTAGAGGTCACGGGCGCAGATACGCAGTATTTT | NA | TRBV7-2 | NA | TRBJ2-3
CASSAGNTQYF | TGTGCCAGCAGTGCGGGGAATACGCAGTATTTT | NA | TRBV12-3/TRBV12-4 | NA | TRBJ2-3
CASSELGNRETQYF | TGTGCCAGCAGTGAATTGGGGAATCGGGAGACCCAGTACTTC | once | TRBV25-1 | NA | TRBJ2-5
CASSLAGRSDLEAFF | TGCGCCAGCAGCTTGGCGGGTCGGTCCGATCTTGAAGCTTTCTTT | once | TRBV5-1 | NA | TRBJ1-1
CASSFGQNYEQYF | TGTGCCAGCAGCTTTGGACAGAACTACGAGCAGTACTTC | NA | TRBV5-4 | NA | TRBJ2-7
CASTGTGGTDTQYF | TGTGCCAGCACCGGGACAGGGGGAACAGATACGCAGTATTTT | NA | TRBV2 | TRBD1 | TRBJ2-3
CASSRTGGYTYYSNQPQHF | TGTGCCAGCAGTCGCACAGGGGGATATACCTATTATAGCAATCAGCCCCAGCATTTT | few | TRBV28 | TRBD1 | TRBJ1-5
CASSLVVSGYTF | TGTGCCAGCAGCTTAGTAGTTTCTGGCTACACCTTC | NA | TRBV7-2 | NA | TRBJ1-2
CASTRASGDQETQYF | TGTGCCAGCACCCGCGCAAGTGGGGATCAAGAGACCCAGTACTTC | NA | TRBV5-5 | NA | TRBJ2-5
CASSLSGIGDTQYF | TGTGCCAGCAGCTTGAGCGGGATAGGAGATACGCAGTATTTT | NA | TRBV11-2 | TRBD2 | TRBJ2-3
CASGRNRAGGELFF | TGTGCCAGCGGGCGGAACCGGGCGGGCGGGGAGCTGTTTTTT | NA | TRBV7-3 | NA | TRBJ2-2
CASSLSRANPGHYGYTF | TGTGCCAGCAGCCTCAGCCGGGCCAACCCCGGCCACTATGGCTACACCTTC | NA | TRBV7-2 | NA | TRBJ1-2
CASSLNPDRPMESTDTQYF | TGTGCCAGCAGCTTAAACCCCGACAGGCCGATGGAGAGCACAGATACGCAGTATTTT | NA | TRBV7-6 | NA | TRBJ2-3
CASSLDLSGGLDYTF | TGTGCCAGCAGCTTAGATCTTTCGGGGGGACTTGACTACACCTTC | NA | TRBV11-2 | NA | TRBJ1-2
CASSYSGQGAADTQYF | TGTGCCAGCAGTTACTCTGGACAGGGGGCCGCAGATACGCAGTATTTT | NA | TRBV28 | TRBD1 | TRBJ2-3
CASTVPGNTEAFF | TGTGCCAGCACCGTTCCCGGGAACACTGAAGCTTTCTTT | NA | TRBV6-5 | NA | TRBJ1-1
CASSPVGSYYEQYF | TGTGCCAGTAGTCCTGTCGGAAGCTACTACGAGCAGTACTTC | NA | TRBV19 | NA | TRBJ2-7
CASRVSGGDEQFF | TGTGCCAGCAGAGTCTCCGGGGGCGATGAGCAGTTCTTC | NA | TRBV12-3/TRBV12-4 | NA | TRBJ2-1
CATSDLQGPSYEQYF | TGTGCCACCAGTGATTTGCAAGGTCCCTCCTACGAGCAGTACTTC | NA | TRBV24-1 | NA | TRBJ2-7
CASSAGTVHSGANVLTF | TGTGCCAGCAGTGCCGGGACGGTTCACTCTGGGGCCAACGTCCTGACTTTC | NA | TRBV28 | NA | TRBJ2-6
CASSGPTANTGELFF | TGTGCCAGCAGTGGACCGACTGCGAACACCGGGGAGCTGTTTTTT | NA | TRBV25-1 | NA | TRBJ2-2
CASSYSGVYNEQFF | TGTGCCAGTAGTTACTCTGGGGTTTACAATGAGCAGTTCTTC | few | TRBV19 | NA | TRBJ2-1
CAIRGSGVTDTQYF | TGTGCCATCCGCGGTAGCGGGGTCACAGATACGCAGTATTTT | once | TRBV28 | TRBD2 | TRBJ2-3
CASSFAGGRARANYGYTF | TGTGCCAGCAGCTTTGCCGGCGGGCGGGCCAGGGCAAACTATGGCTACACCTTC | NA | TRBV7-6 | NA | TRBJ1-2
CASSPWTSGFLDEQFF | TGTGCCAGCAGCCCTTGGACTAGCGGCTTCCTAGATGAGCAGTTCTTC | NA | TRBV7-3 | TRBD2 | TRBJ2-1
CASSPRVIQGNQPQHF | TGTGCCAGCTCACCCAGAGTGATACAGGGCAATCAGCCCCAGCATTTT | NA | TRBV18 | NA | TRBJ1-5
CASSAYRDQGYTF | TGTGCCAGCAGCGCTTACAGGGACCAAGGCTACACCTTC | NA | TRBV9 | NA | TRBJ1-2
CASSPRQSYGYTF | TGTGCCAGCAGCCCTCGACAGAGCTATGGCTACACCTTC | NA | TRBV11-3 | NA | TRBJ1-2
CATRPGVVRSPLHF | TGTGCCACTCGCCCCGGGGTTGTACGGTCACCCCTCCACTTT | NA | TRBV19 | NA | TRBJ1-6
CASSQSPSGEGSNEQFF | TGCGCCAGCAGTCAATCCCCTAGCGGGGAAGGGAGCAATGAGCAGTTCTTC | NA | TRBV23-1 | TRBD2 | TRBJ2-1
CASYRRRLAQYEQYF | TGTGCCAGCTATAGAAGGCGGCTAGCTCAATACGAGCAGTACTTC | NA | TRBV7-9 | NA | TRBJ2-7
CASRRSYEQYF | TGTGCCAGCCGACGATCCTACGAGCAGTACTTC | NA | TRBV2 | NA | TRBJ2-7
CATATGVGRGETQYF | TGTGCCACCGCCACAGGGGTGGGGCGGGGGGAGACCCAGTACTTC | NA | TRBV24-1 | NA | TRBJ2-5
CASSYRDKNTGELFF | TGTGCCAGCAGCTACCGGGACAAGAACACCGGGGAGCTGTTTTTT | NA | TRBV11-3 | NA | TRBJ2-2
CASSLAGRGTGVQYF | TGTGCCAGCAGCTTAGCGGGCCGGGGGACCGGGGTCCAGTACTTC | NA | TRBV7-9 | NA | TRBJ2-5
CASIVRVGSSYEQYF | TGTGCCAGCATCGTCCGGGTGGGAAGCTCCTACGAGCAGTACTTC | NA | TRBV6-5 | NA | TRBJ2-7
CASSVGSNQPQHF | TGTGCCAGCAGCGTGGGTAGCAATCAGCCCCAGCATTTT | NA | TRBV9 | NA | TRBJ1-5
CASSYSTVGDSEAFF | TGTGCCAGCAGTTACTCGACCGTGGGGGACAGTGAAGCTTTCTTT | NA | TRBV6-5 | TRBD1 | TRBJ1-1
CASSSSRTGWNEQFF | TGTGCCAGCAGCTCGTCGAGGACAGGGTGGAATGAGCAGTTCTTC | NA | TRBV11-3 | TRBD1 | TRBJ2-1
CASSLVGTYYEQYF | TGTGCCAGCAGTTTAGTTGGCACCTACTACGAGCAGTACTTC | NA | TRBV28 | NA | TRBJ2-7
CASQRTIGYGYTF | TGTGCCAGCCAACGGACAATCGGCTATGGCTACACCTTC | once | TRBV19 | NA | TRBJ1-2
CASSTGDEQYF | TGTGCCAGCAGTACAGGGGACGAGCAGTACTTC | NA | TRBV2 | TRBD1 | TRBJ2-7
CASSDRVGYTF | TGTGCCAGCAGTGACAGGGTCGGCTACACCTTC | NA | TRBV6-2/TRBV6-3 | TRBD1 | TRBJ1-2
CASSPTRWTYNEQFF | TGTGCCAGTAGTCCGACTAGGTGGACATACAATGAGCAGTTCTTC | NA | TRBV19 | NA | TRBJ2-1
CASSYGLGWNEQFF | TGTGCCAGCAGTTACGGACTAGGCTGGAATGAGCAGTTCTTC | NA | TRBV6-5 | TRBD2 | TRBJ2-1
CASSEGSNTEAFF | TGTGCCAGCAGCGAAGGGTCGAACACTGAAGCTTTCTTT | NA | TRBV7-3 | NA | TRBJ1-1